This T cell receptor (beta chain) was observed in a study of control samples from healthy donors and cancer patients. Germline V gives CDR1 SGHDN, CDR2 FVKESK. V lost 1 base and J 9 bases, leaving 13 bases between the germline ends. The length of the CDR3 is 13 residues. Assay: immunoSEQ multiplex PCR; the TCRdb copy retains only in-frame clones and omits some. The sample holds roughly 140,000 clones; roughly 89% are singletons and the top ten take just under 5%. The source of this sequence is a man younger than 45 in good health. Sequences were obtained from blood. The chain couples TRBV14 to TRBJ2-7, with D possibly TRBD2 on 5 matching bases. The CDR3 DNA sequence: TGTGCCAGCAGCCAAGGGGCAGGTCTAGCGCAGTACTTC. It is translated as CASSQGAGLAQYF.